This entry lists 32 T cell receptor beta chains sequenced from one sample in a study of tissue T cells after allogeneic stem cell transplantation. Here immunoSEQ multiplex PCR was the method, and the copy in TCRdb shows in-frame clones only, minus some. The table records some 2,000 clones, around 76% of them present only once. The sequencing used ileal tissue, collected at autopsy. The source is a male patient aged 35 to 69 with steroid-refractory graft-versus-host disease after an allogeneic stem cell transplant. Among the T cells, some may be from the graft donor.

The chain combines TRBV27 with TRBJ1-6; D is unresolved. Germline-derived CDR1 and CDR2 are MNHEY and SMNVEV (reference sequence). The V end was cut by 3 bases, the J end by 7 bases, with 13 bases between. The CDR3 consists of 15 residues. This CDR3 is CASSFKAQPNSPLHF. Written as DNA, the CDR3 is TGTGCCAGCAGTTTTAAGGCCCAACCGAATTCACCCCTCCACTTT.

The V gene is TRBV6-2 or TRBV6-3, the J gene TRBJ2-1, with 15 bases lining up with TRBD2. This CDR3 is 15 amino acids long. Germline V gene data show CDR1 as MNHEY and CDR2 as SVGEGT. V lost 4 bases, J lost 6 bases, and 1 base stayed unmatched. CDR3 DNA: TGTGCCAGCAGTTTGGGACTAGCGGGGGGCAATGAGCAGTTCTTC. This encodes CASSLGLAGGNEQFF.

The V call is TRBV7-9, the J call TRBJ2-3; D perhaps matches TRBD2 (5 bases). The CDR3 has 17 residues. The V gene's germline CDR1 is SEHNR and CDR2 FQNEAQ (reference sequence). V lost 1 base and J 1 base, leaving 15 bases between the germline ends. In DNA form, the CDR3 reads TGTGCCAGCAGCTTAGATGGACGAGCGGACGGCACAGATACGCAGTATTTT. Translating gives CASSLDGRADGTDTQYF. Full variable domain (remainder filled in from reference TRBV7-9 and TRBJ2-3): DTGVSQNPRHKITKRGQNVTFRCDPISEHNRLYWYRQTLGQGPEFLTYFQNEAQLEKSRLLSDRFSAERPKGSFSTLEIQRTEQGDSAMYLCASSLDGRADGTDTQYFGPGTRLTVL.

This chain connects TRBV11-2 to TRBJ2-1; 9 bases fit TRBD1. Germline loops: CDR1 SGHAT, CDR2 FQNNGV. This CDR3 is built from 14 residues. V lost 5 bases and J lost 8; bases outside the gene matches: 7. CDR3 protein: CASSPGTGFDEQFF. The CDR3, as DNA: TGTGCCAGCAGCCCCGGGACAGGGTTCGATGAGCAGTTCTTC. The full variable domain, in which reference TRBV11-2 and TRBJ2-1 provide the parts outside the CDR3, is EAGVAQSPRYKIIEKRQSVAFWCNPISGHATLYWYQQILGQGPKLLIQFQNNGVVDDSQLPKDRFSAERLKGVDSTLKIQPAKLEDSAVYLCASSPGTGFDEQFFGPGTRLTVL.

The chain joins TRBV18 to TRBJ2-3; D is tentatively TRBD1 or TRBD2 (6 bases each). The V end lost 2 bases, the J end lost 1 base, and 16 bases lay between the germline ends. Germline V gene data show CDR1 as KGHSH and CDR2 as LQKENI. CDR3 length: 17 residues. This CDR3 is CASSPGMGGVGTDTQYF. CDR3 DNA sequence: TGTGCCAGCTCACCAGGCATGGGGGGCGTTGGCACAGATACGCAGTATTTT.

V and J are TRBV12-3 or TRBV12-4 and TRBJ1-5; D gene ambiguous. The CDR3 sequence is 12 residues long. The V gene lost 2 bases and the J gene lost 5 bases, with 4 bases spanning the gap. CDR3 in DNA: TGTGCCAGCAGTTTAATGGATCAGCCCCAGCATTTT. It codes for CASSLMDQPQHF.

The V and J genes are TRBV6-2 or TRBV6-3 and TRBJ2-7; either TRBD1 or TRBD2 may fit D (5 bases each). Germline V gene lookup returns CDR1 MNHEY and CDR2 SVGEGT. The V gene lost 0 bases and the J gene lost 0 bases, with 15 bases spanning the gap. This CDR3 is built from 17 residues. The DNA for the CDR3 is TGTGCCAGCAGTTACTCCCCCCGGGACGTGAGCTCCTACGAGCAGTACTTC. This translates into CASSYSPRDVSSYEQYF.

V is TRBV5-4 and J is TRBJ2-5; D not certain. This CDR3 has 16 amino acids. From germline, CDR1 is SGHNT and CDR2 YYREEE (reference sequence). Trimming removed 1 base at V and 1 base at J, with 14 bases between. The CDR3, as DNA: TGTGCCAGCAGCTTGCGATTTGGCGCAGGCCAAGAGACCCAGTACTTC. Amino acid sequence: CASSLRFGAGQETQYF.

The chain uses TRBV9 and TRBJ1-5; TRBD1 aligns across 10 bases. Germline V gene data show CDR1 as SGDLS and CDR2 as YYNGEE. V dropped 2 bases and J dropped 5; count of bases not matched to a gene: 1. The CDR3 contains 14 residues. CDR3 amino acids: CASSVGTGDQPQHF. The DNA for the CDR3 is TGTGCCAGCAGCGTCGGGACAGGGGATCAGCCCCAGCATTTT.

The chain combines TRBV7-2 with TRBJ2-3; tentatively, D is TRBD2 (5 bases). Germline V gene sequence: CDR1 SGHTA, CDR2 FQGNSA. The CDR3 is 16 amino acids. V lost 5 bases, J lost 1 base, and 16 bases lay in between. CDR3 nucleotides: TGTGCCAGCAGCGACACTAGGGCCGTCGGCACAGATACGCAGTATTTT. It yields the protein CASSDTRAVGTDTQYF.

The CDR3 nucleotides are TGCGCCAGCAGCTTGGACGGGGGACTAGCGGGGCAAGAGACCCAGTACTTC. Amino acids: CASSLDGGLAGQETQYF. The chain has TRBV5-1 and TRBJ2-5; TRBD2 matches at 13 bases. Germline V lookup: CDR1 SGHRS, CDR2 YFSETQ. The junction had 4 bases not matched to a gene; V was cut back by 0 bases and J by 2 bases. This CDR3 spans 17 amino acids.

This chain links TRBV5-8 with TRBJ1-4, with 7 bases aligning to TRBD1. This CDR3 comprises 15 residues. From germline, CDR1 is SGHTS and CDR2 YDEGEE. V gave up 6 bases and J gave up 7 bases; unmatched junction bases: 12. The CDR3 reads CASTVVQGRVEKLFF. The CDR3 DNA is TGTGCCAGCACCGTCGTACAGGGGCGCGTTGAAAAACTGTTTTTT.

The V and J genes are TRBV5-1 and TRBJ2-5, with D possibly matching TRBD2 (6 bases). There are 15 residues in the CDR3. V lost 3 bases and J lost 5, with 17 bases in between. Germline V gives CDR1 SGHRS, CDR2 YFSETQ. CDR3 amino acids: CASSSQVGGSETQYF. The CDR3 DNA follows: TGCGCCAGCAGCTCACAGGTGGGGGGTAGTGAGACCCAGTACTTC.

CDR3 protein: CASGLFHDRGNTGELFF. The CDR3 nucleotides are TGTGCTAGTGGTTTGTTTCACGACAGAGGTAACACCGGGGAGCTGTTTTTT. The chain couples TRBV12-5 to TRBJ2-2; D may be TRBD1 (5 bases). The CDR3 spans 17 residues. V was pared by 2 bases and J by 2 bases, with 15 bases between. Per germline, CDR1 LGHNT and CDR2 FRNRAP.

The rearrangement uses TRBV27 and TRBJ1-4; D is possibly TRBD1 (6 bases). V gave up 5 bases and J gave up 5 bases, with 18 bases separating them. The CDR3 totals 16 residues. Germline V CDR1 and CDR2: MNHEY, SMNVEV (reference sequence). For the CDR3, the DNA is TGTGCCAGCAGTCCTCTGGGGGGGGCAGTAAATGAAAAACTGTTTTTT. Protein: CASSPLGGAVNEKLFF.

With regard to this clone: Its ends do not fully match the called genes, so a read error is possible. This sequence joins TRBV7-7 and TRBJ2-1, with 7 bases fitting TRBD2. The CDR3 is 15 amino acids. Germline V lookup: CDR1 SSHAT, CDR2 FNYEAQ (reference sequence). For the CDR3, the DNA is TGTGCTAGCAGTTTATGGGGAGGGTCCTACAATGAGCAGTTCTTC. It is translated as CASSLWGGSYNEQFF.

The V and J genes are TRBV12-5 and TRBJ2-1; D may match TRBD1 or TRBD2 (5 bases each). In germline, CDR1 is LGHNT, CDR2 FRNRAP. The CDR3 contains 11 residues. V was trimmed by 6 bases and J by 10 bases, leaving 10 bases between them. For the CDR3, the DNA is TGTGCTAGTGGATTTGAGGGGGAGCAGTTCTTC. Protein sequence: CASGFEGEQFF.

The chain uses TRBV7-9 and TRBJ1-6; no reliable D call. This CDR3 spans 14 amino acids. Germline CDR1 SEHNR, CDR2 FQNEAQ (reference sequence). V was cut by 0 bases and J by 8 bases, with 8 bases left in between. The CDR3 nucleotides read TGTGCCAGCAGCTTAGCCACTGGGGATTCACCCCTCCACTTT. Translated: CASSLATGDSPLHF.

V gene TRBV5-4 combines with J gene TRBJ2-3; maybe TRBD2 (5 bases). Germline V gene lookup returns CDR1 SGHNT and CDR2 YYREEE (reference sequence). Between the trimmed V and J ends, which lost 1 base and 6 bases, there was a span of 12 bases. This CDR3 spans 14 amino acids. CDR3 in amino acids: CASSLWGTGDTQYF. CDR3 nucleotides: TGTGCCAGCAGCTTGTGGGGAACGGGGGATACGCAGTATTTT.

This clone has a single count. V is TRBV6-6 and J is TRBJ1-2; the D is unclear. With 9 bases removed from V and 0 bases from J, the gap between germline ends came to 8 bases. CDR3 length: 12 residues. Germline V gene sequence: CDR1 MNHNY, CDR2 SVGAGI (reference sequence). As DNA, the CDR3 is TGTGCCAGGCAAACAGCTAACTATGGCTACACCTTC. Its translation: CARQTANYGYTF.

This chain links TRBV3-1 (or the pseudogene TRBV3-2) with TRBJ2-2; 9 nucleotides match TRBD1. This CDR3 contains 17 residues. Unmatched junction bases numbered 6, after V lost 4 bases and J lost 0 bases. The germline V gene has CDR1 LGHDT and CDR2 YNNKEL (reference sequence). The CDR3 reads CASSPFDRGANTGELFF. CDR3 nucleotide sequence: TGTGCCAGCAGCCCATTCGACAGGGGGGCGAACACCGGGGAGCTGTTTTTT.

This clone turned up a few times. This chain joins TRBV24-1 and TRBJ1-2; weak D call: TRBD1 (5 bases). In germline, CDR1 is KGHDR, CDR2 SFDVKD. V was trimmed by 10 bases and J by 2 bases, leaving 19 bases between them. CDR3 length: 15 amino acids. The CDR3 DNA follows: TGTGCCACTCCAAAGGGGCCCCCAACGAACTATGGCTACACCTTC. Amino acid sequence: CATPKGPPTNYGYTF.

This chain joins TRBV7-2 and TRBJ1-1; D not resolved. Germline V CDR1 and CDR2: SGHTA, FQGNSA. The CDR3 consists of 13 residues. V was shortened by 2 bases and J by 10 bases, with 14 bases between the two germline ends. The CDR3 DNA reads TGTGCCAGCAGCTTAAGCCAGGCCTCGGGAGCTTTCTTT. It specifies CASSLSQASGAFF. Supplemented by reference TRBV7-2 and TRBJ1-1, the full variable domain reads GAGVSQSPSNKVTEKGKDVELRCDPISGHTALYWYRQSLGQGLEFLIYFQGNSAPDKSGLPSDRFSAERTGGSVSTLTIQRTQQEDSAVYLCASSLSQASGAFFGQGTRLTVV.

The chain recombines TRBV6-5 with TRBJ1-2, with a weak D call TRBD1 (6 bases). This CDR3 has 15 residues. CDR1 is MNHEY and CDR2 is SVGAGI in the germline V gene. Trimming removed 6 bases from V and 4 bases from J, with 18 bases in between. DNA of the CDR3: TGTGCCAGCAGATTCACCGGTGCAGGGGTCTATGGCTACACCTTC. Its protein is CASRFTGAGVYGYTF.

The rearrangement joins TRBV6-1 to TRBJ2-7; D is uncertain. Trimming pared 8 bases from V and 2 bases from J, leaving 10 bases between. The CDR3 totals 12 residues. Germline CDR1 and CDR2: MNHNS and SASEGT. The CDR3 sequence is CASRENAYEQYF. In nucleotides, the CDR3 is TGTGCCAGCCGCGAGAATGCCTACGAGCAGTACTTC.

This sequence joins TRBV28 and TRBJ2-7; D perhaps matches TRBD2 (6 bases). Trimming removed 4 bases at V and 6 bases at J, with 25 bases between. Germline loops: CDR1 MDHEN, CDR2 SYDVKM. The CDR3 consists of 17 residues. CDR3 residues: CASSSVPLAGMGLEQYF. CDR3 DNA: TGTGCCAGCAGTTCGGTTCCTCTTGCGGGAATGGGGCTCGAGCAGTACTTC.

V usage is TRBV4-1 and J usage is TRBJ2-7; tentative D call: TRBD2 (5 bases). Germline loops: CDR1 MGHRA, CDR2 YSYEKL. The CDR3 consists of 15 residues. V was pared by 0 bases and J by 2 bases, with 11 bases between. The CDR3 here is CASSQEAQRTYEQYF. The CDR3 DNA reads as TGCGCCAGCAGCCAAGAAGCCCAGCGGACCTACGAGCAGTACTTC.

This clone was observed once. The J gene is TRBJ2-7, the V gene TRBV19; D is undetermined. The CDR3 is 14 residues long. In germline, CDR1 is LNHDA, CDR2 SQIVND (reference sequence). V lost 2 bases and J lost 0, with 8 bases in between. The CDR3 DNA sequence: TGTGCCAGTAGTATAAGCCTAACCTCCTACGAGCAGTACTTC. Its protein is CASSISLTSYEQYF.

This chain links TRBV9 with TRBJ2-3; D not certain. CDR3 size: 16 residues. The germline V gene has CDR1 SGDLS and CDR2 YYNGEE. The V end was cut by 4 bases, the J end by 3 bases, with 18 bases between. The CDR3 is CASSSRPDPLTDTQYF. Written as DNA, the CDR3 is TGTGCCAGCAGCTCAAGGCCCGACCCCCTGACAGATACGCAGTATTTT.

The chain has TRBV5-3 and TRBJ1-2, with 10 bases lining up with TRBD1. TRBV5-3 is an ORF, and what it does is uncertain. CDR3 length equals 19 residues. J lost 4 bases, V lost 0 bases, and 15 bases had no gene match. Here the CDR3 DNA reads TGTGCCAGAAGCTTGGGGGCCGACAGGGGGCAGGGGACCACCTATGGCTACACCTTC. It specifies CARSLGADRGQGTTYGYTF.

This chain uses TRBV4-3 with TRBJ2-4; 7 bases map to TRBD2. CDR1 and CDR2 (germline): LGHNA, YSLEER. This CDR3 spans 16 amino acids. The trim removed 0 bases at V and 3 bases at J, leaving 5 bases unmatched. The CDR3: CASSQEYWGGKNIQYF. The CDR3, as DNA: TGCGCCAGCAGCCAAGAATACTGGGGGGGCAAAAACATTCAGTACTTC.

The chain joins TRBV6-5 to TRBJ1-5; D gene unclear. Between the trimmed V and J ends, which lost 0 bases and 5 bases, there was a span of 11 bases. The germline gives CDR1 MNHEY, CDR2 SVGAGI. The CDR3 covers 15 residues. Here the CDR3 reads CASSYSLPEDQPQHF. The CDR3, as DNA: TGTGCCAGCAGTTACTCGTTGCCAGAAGATCAGCCCCAGCATTTT.